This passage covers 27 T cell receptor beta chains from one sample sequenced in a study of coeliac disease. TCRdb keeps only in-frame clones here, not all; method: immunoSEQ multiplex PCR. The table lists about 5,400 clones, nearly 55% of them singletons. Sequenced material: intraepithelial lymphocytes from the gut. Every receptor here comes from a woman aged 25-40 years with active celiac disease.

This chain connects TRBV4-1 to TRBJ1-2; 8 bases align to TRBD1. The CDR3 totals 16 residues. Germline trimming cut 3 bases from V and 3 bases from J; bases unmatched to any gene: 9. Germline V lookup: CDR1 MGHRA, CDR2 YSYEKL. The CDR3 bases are TGCGCCAGCAGCCAGCACGGACAGGGTAAATACTATGGCTACACCTTC. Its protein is CASSQHGQGKYYGYTF.

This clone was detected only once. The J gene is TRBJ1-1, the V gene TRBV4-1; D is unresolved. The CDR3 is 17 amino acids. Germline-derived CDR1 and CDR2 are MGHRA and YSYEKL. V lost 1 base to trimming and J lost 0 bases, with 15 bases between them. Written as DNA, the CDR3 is TGCGCCAGCAGCCAAGGACGAGGGTCCGGTATGAACACTGAAGCTTTCTTT. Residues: CASSQGRGSGMNTEAFF.

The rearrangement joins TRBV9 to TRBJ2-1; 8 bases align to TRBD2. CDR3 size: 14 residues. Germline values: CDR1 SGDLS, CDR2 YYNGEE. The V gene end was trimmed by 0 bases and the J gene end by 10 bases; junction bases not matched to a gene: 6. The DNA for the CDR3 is TGTGCCAGCAGCGTAGCGATTGGCGGGGGGGAGCAGTTCTTC. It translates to CASSVAIGGGEQFF.

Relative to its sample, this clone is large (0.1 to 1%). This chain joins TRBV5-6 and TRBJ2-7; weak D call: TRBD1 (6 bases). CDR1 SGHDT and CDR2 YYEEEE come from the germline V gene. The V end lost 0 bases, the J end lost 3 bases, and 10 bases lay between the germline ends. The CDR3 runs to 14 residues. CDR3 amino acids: CASSLVGTLYEQYF. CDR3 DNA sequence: TGTGCCAGCAGCTTGGTCGGGACACTCTACGAGCAGTACTTC.

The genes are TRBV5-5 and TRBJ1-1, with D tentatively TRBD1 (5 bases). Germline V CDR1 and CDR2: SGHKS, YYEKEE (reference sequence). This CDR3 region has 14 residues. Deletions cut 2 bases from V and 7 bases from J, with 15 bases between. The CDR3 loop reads CASSLGYRGYEAFF. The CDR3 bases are TGTGCCAGCAGCTTAGGCTATCGGGGGTATGAAGCTTTCTTT.

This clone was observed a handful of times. The CDR3: CASSGDAGGRYEQFF. The CDR3 DNA reads TGTGCCAGCAGCGGAGATGCGGGGGGCCGGTATGAGCAGTTCTTC. J is TRBJ2-1 and V is TRBV11-2, with TRBD2 identical over 8 bases. In germline, CDR1 is SGHAT, CDR2 FQNNGV. This CDR3 is 15 amino acids long. V lost 5 bases and J lost 8; bases outside the gene matches: 11.

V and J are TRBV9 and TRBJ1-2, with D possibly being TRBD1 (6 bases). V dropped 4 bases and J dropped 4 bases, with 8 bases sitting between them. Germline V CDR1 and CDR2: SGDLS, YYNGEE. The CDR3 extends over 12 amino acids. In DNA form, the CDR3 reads TGTGCCAGCAGCCAGGACAGCTATGGCTACACCTTC. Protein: CASSQDSYGYTF.

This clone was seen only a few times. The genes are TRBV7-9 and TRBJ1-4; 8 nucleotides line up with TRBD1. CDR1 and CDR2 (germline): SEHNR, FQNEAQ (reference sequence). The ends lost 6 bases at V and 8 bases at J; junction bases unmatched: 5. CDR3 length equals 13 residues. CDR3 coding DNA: TGTGCCAGCAGGTCGACAGGGGAAGAAAAACTGTTTTTT. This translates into CASRSTGEEKLFF.

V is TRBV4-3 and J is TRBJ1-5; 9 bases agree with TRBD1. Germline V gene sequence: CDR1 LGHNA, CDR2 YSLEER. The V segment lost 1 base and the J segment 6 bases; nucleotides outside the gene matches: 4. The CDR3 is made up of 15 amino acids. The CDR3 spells CASSQAGTGTQPQHF. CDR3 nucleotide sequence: TGCGCCAGCAGCCAAGCTGGGACAGGGACTCAGCCCCAGCATTTT.

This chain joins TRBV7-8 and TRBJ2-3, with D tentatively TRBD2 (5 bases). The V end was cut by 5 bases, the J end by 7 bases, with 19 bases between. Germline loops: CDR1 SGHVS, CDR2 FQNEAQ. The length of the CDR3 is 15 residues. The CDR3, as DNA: TGTGCCAGCAGCCTAGGAGGTAACACCCCAAATACGCAGTATTTT. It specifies CASSLGGNTPNTQYF.

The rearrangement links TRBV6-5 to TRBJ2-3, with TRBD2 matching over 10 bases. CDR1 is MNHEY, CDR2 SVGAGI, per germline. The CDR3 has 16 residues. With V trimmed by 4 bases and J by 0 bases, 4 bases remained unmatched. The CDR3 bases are TGTGCCAGCAGTTGGGCTAGCGGGGGAAGCACAGATACGCAGTATTTT. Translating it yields CASSWASGGSTDTQYF.

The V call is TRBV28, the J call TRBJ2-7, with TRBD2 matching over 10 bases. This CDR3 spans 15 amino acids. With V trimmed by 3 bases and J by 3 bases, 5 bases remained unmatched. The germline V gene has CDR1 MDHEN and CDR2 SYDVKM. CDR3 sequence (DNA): TGTGCCAGCAGTTTCCATAGCGGGGGGCACTACGAGCAGTACTTC. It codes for CASSFHSGGHYEQYF.

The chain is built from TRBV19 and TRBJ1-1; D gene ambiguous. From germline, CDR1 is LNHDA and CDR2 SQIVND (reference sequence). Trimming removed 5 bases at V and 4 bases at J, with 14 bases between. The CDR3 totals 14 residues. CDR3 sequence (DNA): TGTGCCAGTAGTTTTATGGTAGAGGGCACTGAAGCTTTCTTT. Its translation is CASSFMVEGTEAFF.

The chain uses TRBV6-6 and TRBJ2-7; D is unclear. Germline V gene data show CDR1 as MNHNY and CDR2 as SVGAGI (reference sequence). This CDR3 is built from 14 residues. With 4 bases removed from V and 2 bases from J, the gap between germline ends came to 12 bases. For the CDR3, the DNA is TGTGCCAGCAGTTGGTATGGTGAGACCTACGAGCAGTACTTC. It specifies CASSWYGETYEQYF.

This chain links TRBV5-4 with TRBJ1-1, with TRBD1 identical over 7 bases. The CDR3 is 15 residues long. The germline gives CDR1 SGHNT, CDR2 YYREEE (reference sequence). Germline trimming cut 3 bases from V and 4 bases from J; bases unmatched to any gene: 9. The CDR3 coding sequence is TGTGCCAGCAGCTGGGCCGGGACAGTGGGCACTGAAGCTTTCTTT. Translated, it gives CASSWAGTVGTEAFF.

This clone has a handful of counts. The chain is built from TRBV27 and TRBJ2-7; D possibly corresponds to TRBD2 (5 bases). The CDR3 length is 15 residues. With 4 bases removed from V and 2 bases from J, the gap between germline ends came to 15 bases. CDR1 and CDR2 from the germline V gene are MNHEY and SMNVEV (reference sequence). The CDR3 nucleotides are TGTGCCAGCAGTTCAAGGGCGGGCAGAGCCTACGAGCAGTACTTC. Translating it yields CASSSRAGRAYEQYF.

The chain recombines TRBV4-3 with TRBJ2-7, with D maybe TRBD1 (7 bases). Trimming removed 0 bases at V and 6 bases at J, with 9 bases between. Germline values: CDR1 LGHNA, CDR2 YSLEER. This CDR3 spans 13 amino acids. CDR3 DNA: TGCGCCAGCAGCCAAGACCAGGGGGGCGAGCAGTACTTC. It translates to CASSQDQGGEQYF.

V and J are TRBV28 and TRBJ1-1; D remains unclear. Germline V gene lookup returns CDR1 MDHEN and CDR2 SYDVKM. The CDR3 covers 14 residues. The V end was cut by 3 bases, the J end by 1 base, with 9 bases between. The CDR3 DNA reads TGTGCCAGCAGTTTTGAGGGTGGGAACACTGAAGCTTTCTTT. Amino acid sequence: CASSFEGGNTEAFF.

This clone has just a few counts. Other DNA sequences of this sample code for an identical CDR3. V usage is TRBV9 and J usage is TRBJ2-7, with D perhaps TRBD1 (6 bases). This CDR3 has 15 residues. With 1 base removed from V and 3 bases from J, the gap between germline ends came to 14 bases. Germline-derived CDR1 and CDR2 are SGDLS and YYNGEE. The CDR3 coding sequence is TGTGCCAGCAGCGTAACGCCGGGACACCTCTACGAGCAGTACTTC. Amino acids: CASSVTPGHLYEQYF.

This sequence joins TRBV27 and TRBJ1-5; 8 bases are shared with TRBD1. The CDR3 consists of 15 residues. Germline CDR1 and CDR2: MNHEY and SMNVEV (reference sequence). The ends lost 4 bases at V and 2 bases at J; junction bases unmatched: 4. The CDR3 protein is CASSSRTGRNQPQHF. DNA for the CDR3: TGTGCCAGCAGTTCCCGGACAGGGCGCAATCAGCCCCAGCATTTT.

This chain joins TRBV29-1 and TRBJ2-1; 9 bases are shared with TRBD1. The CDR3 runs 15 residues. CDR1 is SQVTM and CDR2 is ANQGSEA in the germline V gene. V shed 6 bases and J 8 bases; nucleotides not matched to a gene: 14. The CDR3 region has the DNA TGCAGCGTGTCGACAGGGGGATTTTCCCTGGATGAGCAGTTCTTC. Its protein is CSVSTGGFSLDEQFF.

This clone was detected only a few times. CDR3 in amino acids: CASSRTGYGYTF. The CDR3 DNA is TGTGCCAGCAGCCGGACAGGGTATGGCTACACCTTC. This chain joins TRBV27 and TRBJ1-2; 8 nucleotides line up with TRBD1. This CDR3 has 12 amino acids. Germline CDR1 reads MNHEY; CDR2 reads SMNVEV (reference sequence). V trimming: 6 bases; J trimming: 5 bases; junction bases outside the gene matches: 2.

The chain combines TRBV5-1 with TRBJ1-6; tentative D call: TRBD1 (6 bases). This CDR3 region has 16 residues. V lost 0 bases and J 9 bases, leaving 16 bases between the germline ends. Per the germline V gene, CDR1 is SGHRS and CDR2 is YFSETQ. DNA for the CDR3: TGCGCCAGCAGCTTGGCCATGACAGGAATGGGTTCACCCCTCCACTTT. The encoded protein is CASSLAMTGMGSPLHF.

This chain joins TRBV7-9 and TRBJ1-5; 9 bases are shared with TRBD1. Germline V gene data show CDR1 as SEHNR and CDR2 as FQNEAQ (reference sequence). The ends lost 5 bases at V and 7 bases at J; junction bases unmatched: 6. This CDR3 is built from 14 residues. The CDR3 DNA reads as TGTGCCAGCAGCGATACAGGGGGCGGGCAGCCCCAGCATTTT. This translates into CASSDTGGGQPQHF.

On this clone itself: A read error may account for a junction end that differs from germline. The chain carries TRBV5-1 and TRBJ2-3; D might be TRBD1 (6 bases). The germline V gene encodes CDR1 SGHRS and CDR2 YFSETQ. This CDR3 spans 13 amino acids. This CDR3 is CASSSNRDTSLLF. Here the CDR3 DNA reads TGCGCCAGCAGCTCTAACCGGGACACCTCCCTTTTGTTT.

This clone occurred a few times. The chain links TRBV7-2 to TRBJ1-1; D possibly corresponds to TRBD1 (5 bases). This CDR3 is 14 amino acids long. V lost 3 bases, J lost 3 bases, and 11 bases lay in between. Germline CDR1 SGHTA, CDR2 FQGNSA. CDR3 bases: TGTGCCAGCAGCTTTTGGGGGGGGGACACTGAAGCTTTCTTT. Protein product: CASSFWGGDTEAFF.

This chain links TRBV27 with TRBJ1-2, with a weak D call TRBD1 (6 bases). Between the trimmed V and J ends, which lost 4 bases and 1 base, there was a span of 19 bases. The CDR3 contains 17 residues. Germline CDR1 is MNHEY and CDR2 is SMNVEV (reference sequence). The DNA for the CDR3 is TGTGCCAGCAGTTCACCAGGGGCTATTGGGGGTAACTATGGCTACACCTTC. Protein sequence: CASSSPGAIGGNYGYTF.